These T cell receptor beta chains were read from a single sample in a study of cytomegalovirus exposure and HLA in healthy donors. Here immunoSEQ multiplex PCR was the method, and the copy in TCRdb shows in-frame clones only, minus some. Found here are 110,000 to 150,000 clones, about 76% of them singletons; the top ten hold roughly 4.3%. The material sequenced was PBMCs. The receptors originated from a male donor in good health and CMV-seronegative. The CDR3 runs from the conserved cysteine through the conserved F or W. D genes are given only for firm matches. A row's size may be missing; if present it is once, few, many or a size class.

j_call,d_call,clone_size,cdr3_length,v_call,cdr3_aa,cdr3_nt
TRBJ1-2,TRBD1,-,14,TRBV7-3,CASSLEGGGYGYTF,TGTGCCAGCAGCTTAGAAGGGGGCGGCTATGGCTACACCTTC
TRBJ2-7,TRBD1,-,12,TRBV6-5,CASSGTAYEQYF,TGTGCCAGCAGCGGGACAGCTTACGAGCAGTACTTC
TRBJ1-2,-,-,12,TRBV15,CATSSGLYGYTF,TGTGCCACCAGCAGTGGCCTCTATGGCTACACCTTC
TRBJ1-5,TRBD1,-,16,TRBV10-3,CAISPDRGDRNQPQHF,TGTGCCATCAGCCCTGACAGGGGAGATCGCAATCAGCCCCAGCATTTT
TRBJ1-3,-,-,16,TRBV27,CASSLEGPFSGNTIYF,TGTGCCAGCAGTTTAGAGGGTCCATTCTCTGGAAACACCATATATTTT
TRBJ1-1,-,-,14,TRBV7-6,CASSPIGTGTEAFF,TGTGCCAGCAGTCCGATCGGGACTGGCACTGAAGCTTTCTTT
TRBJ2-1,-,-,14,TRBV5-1,CASSRGGSYNEQFF,TGCGCCAGCAGTCGGGGTGGCTCCTACAATGAGCAGTTCTTC
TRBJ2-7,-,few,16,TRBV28,CASSLVRGGRFYEQYF,TGTGCCAGCAGTTTGGTACGGGGTGGTCGGTTCTACGAGCAGTACTTC
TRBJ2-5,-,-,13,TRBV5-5,CASSSGWYETQYF,TGTGCCAGCAGCAGCGGGTGGTACGAGACCCAGTACTTC
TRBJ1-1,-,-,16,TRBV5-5,CASSLATGLSNTEAFF,TGTGCCAGCAGCTTGGCGACGGGACTCTCGAACACTGAAGCTTTCTTT
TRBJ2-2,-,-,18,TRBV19,CASAPSDRPLGNTGELFF,TGTGCCAGCGCCCCGTCGGACAGACCCCTCGGGAACACCGGGGAGCTGTTTTTT
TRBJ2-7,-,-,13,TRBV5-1,CASSLDGSYEQYF,TGCGCCAGCAGCTTGGACGGCTCCTACGAGCAGTACTTC
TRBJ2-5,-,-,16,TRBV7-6,CASSLLGGADKETQYF,TGTGCCAGCAGCTTGTTGGGTGGGGCAGATAAAGAGACCCAGTACTTC
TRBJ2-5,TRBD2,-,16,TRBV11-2,CASSLVASGSLETQYF,TGTGCCAGCAGCTTAGTTGCTAGCGGGAGCTTGGAGACCCAGTACTTC
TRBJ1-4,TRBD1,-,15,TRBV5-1,CASSLGDRTNEKLFF,TGCGCCAGCAGCTTGGGGGACAGGACGAATGAAAAACTGTTTTTT
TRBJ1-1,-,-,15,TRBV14,CASSQDPGTIFKAFF,TGTGCCAGCAGCCAAGATCCAGGGACTATTTTTAAAGCTTTCTTT
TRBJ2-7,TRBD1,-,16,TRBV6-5,CASSYQTGGASYEQYF,TGTGCCAGCAGTTATCAAACAGGGGGCGCGTCTTACGAGCAGTACTTC
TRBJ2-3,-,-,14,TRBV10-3,CAIKTHLSTDTQYF,TGTGCCATCAAGACACACCTTAGCACAGATACGCAGTATTTT
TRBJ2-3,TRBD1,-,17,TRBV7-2,CASRPDRADHSTDTQYF,TGTGCCAGCAGGCCGGACAGGGCCGACCATTCCACAGATACGCAGTATTTT
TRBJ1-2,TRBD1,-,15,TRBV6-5,CASSYKGQGSYGYTF,TGTGCCAGCAGTTACAAGGGACAGGGGAGCTATGGCTACACCTTC
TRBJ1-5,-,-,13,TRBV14,CASSQMANQPQHF,TGTGCCAGCAGCCAGATGGCTAATCAGCCCCAGCATTTT